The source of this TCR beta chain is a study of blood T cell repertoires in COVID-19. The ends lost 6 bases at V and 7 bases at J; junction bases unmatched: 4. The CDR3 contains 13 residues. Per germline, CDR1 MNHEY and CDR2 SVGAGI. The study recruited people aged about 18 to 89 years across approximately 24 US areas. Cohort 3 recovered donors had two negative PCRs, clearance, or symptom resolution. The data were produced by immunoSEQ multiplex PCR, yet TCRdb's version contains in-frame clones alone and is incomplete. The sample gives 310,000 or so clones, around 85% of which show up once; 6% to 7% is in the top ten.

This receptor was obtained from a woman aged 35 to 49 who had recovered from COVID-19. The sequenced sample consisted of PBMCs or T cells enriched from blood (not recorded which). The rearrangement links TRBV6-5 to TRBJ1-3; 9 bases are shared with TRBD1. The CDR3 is CASRTTGGNTIYF. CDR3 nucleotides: TGTGCCAGCAGGACTACAGGGGGCAACACCATATATTTT.